One and the same sample provided the 9 T cell receptor beta chains below, sequenced in a study of blood T cell repertoires in COVID-19. The data were produced by immunoSEQ multiplex PCR, yet TCRdb's version contains in-frame clones alone and is incomplete. The sample lists more than 85,000 clones; 91% were seen once. The sample taken for sequencing was peripheral blood. These receptors all stem from a man younger than 35 with acute or convalescent COVID-19.

This clone was recorded only once. V is TRBV9 and J is TRBJ1-3; possibly TRBD1 for D (5 bases). This CDR3 has 15 residues. V lost 4 bases and J 4 bases, leaving 15 bases between the germline ends. CDR1 SGDLS and CDR2 YYNGEE come from the germline V gene. The CDR3 sequence: CASSPRTGQGNTIYF. Here the CDR3 DNA reads TGTGCCAGCAGCCCTCGAACTGGACAAGGAAACACCATATATTTT.

This clone was detected only once. The chain recombines TRBV6-1 with TRBJ2-3, with unresolved D. Germline V gives CDR1 MNHNS, CDR2 SASEGT. This CDR3 is built from 13 residues. Trimming stripped 1 base from V and 7 bases from J, with 9 bases between. CDR3 sequence (DNA): TGTGCCAGCAGTGAAGGTCGCGGTTATACGCAGTATTTT. It codes for CASSEGRGYTQYF.

The chain has TRBV27 and TRBJ1-2; possibly TRBD1 for D (6 bases). This CDR3 contains 17 residues. Deletions cut 6 bases from V and 1 base from J, with 21 bases between. The germline V gene has CDR1 MNHEY and CDR2 SMNVEV (reference sequence). CDR3 nucleotide sequence: TGTGCCAGCAGAGAAAGGGGGATGGGGGCATATAACTATGGCTACACCTTC. Its translation is CASRERGMGAYNYGYTF.

In its sample, this clone was seen once. The genes are TRBV6-5 and TRBJ1-2; TRBD1 agrees at 10 bases. This CDR3 is 14 amino acids long. Losses at the gene ends were 2 bases for V and 6 bases for J; bases not matched to a gene: 3. Germline lookup yields CDR1 MNHEY and CDR2 SVGAGI. CDR3 nucleotide sequence: TGTGCCAGCAGTTACCTGGGACAGGGGAATGGCTACACCTTC. Encoded protein: CASSYLGQGNGYTF.

V usage is TRBV5-1 and J usage is TRBJ1-1; tentative D call: TRBD1 (6 bases). Germline CDR1 reads SGHRS; CDR2 reads YFSETQ. Trimming stripped 4 bases from V and 3 bases from J, with 13 bases between. The CDR3 loop spans 14 amino acids. The CDR3 DNA is TGCGCCAGCAGCCTACGGACAGATTACACTGAAGCTTTCTTT. This encodes CASSLRTDYTEAFF.

The V and J genes are TRBV5-1 and TRBJ2-7; 9 bases fit TRBD1. Germline-derived CDR1 and CDR2 are SGHRS and YFSETQ. Trimming took 4 bases from V and 2 from J; bases not matched to a gene: 4. The CDR3 loop spans 14 amino acids. The chain's CDR3 is CASSLRDRAYEQYF. CDR3 nucleotide sequence: TGCGCCAGCAGCCTCCGGGACAGGGCCTACGAGCAGTACTTC.

CDR3: CASSRDRGGNEQFF. The CDR3 bases are TGTGCCAGCAGCCGGGACAGGGGAGGGAATGAGCAGTTCTTC. This rearrangement joins TRBV11-3 to TRBJ2-1, with 10 nucleotides matching TRBD1. This CDR3 region has 14 residues. After removal of 5 bases from V and 7 bases from J, the junction contained 5 bases not matched to a gene. The germline CDR1 and CDR2 sequences are SGHNT and YENEEA.

In nucleotides, the CDR3 is TGCGCCAGCAGCTTGGGAGGTTTTAGGTCCTACGAGCAGTACTTC. This translates into CASSLGGFRSYEQYF. The V gene is TRBV5-1, the J gene TRBJ2-7; D is undetermined. CDR1 and CDR2 (germline): SGHRS, YFSETQ. The CDR3 length is 15 residues. Trimming pared 0 bases from V and 1 base from J, leaving 11 bases between. Together with reference TRBV5-1 and TRBJ2-7, the CDR3 gives the full variable domain: KAGVTQTPRYLIKTRGQQVTLSCSPISGHRSVSWYQQTPGQGLQFLFEYFSETQRNKGNFPGRFSGRQFSNSRSEMNVSTLELGDSALYLCASSLGGFRSYEQYFGPGTRLTVT.

The rearrangement joins TRBV3-1 (or the pseudogene TRBV3-2) to TRBJ1-2; TRBD1 matches 12 bases. This CDR3 contains 14 residues. Germline loops: CDR1 LGHDT, CDR2 YNNKEL (reference sequence). The V gene end was trimmed by 3 bases and the J gene end by 6 bases; junction bases not matched to a gene: 2. The DNA of the CDR3 is TGTGCCAGCAGCCAGGGACAGGGGGCGCATGGCTACACCTTC. It yields the protein CASSQGQGAHGYTF.